These 18 T cell receptor beta chains came from one sample sequenced in a study of shared clonotypes between healthy human individuals. Method: immunoSEQ multiplex PCR; TCRdb's copy keeps in-frame clones and lacks some. The profile shows over 2,000,000 clones, roughly 95% of them singletons. Naive CD8 cells, CD45RO-negative and positively selected for CCR7, excluded terminally differentiated effector memory CD45RA+ cells. The sequencing input was naive CD8+ T cells from PBMCs. These receptors were taken from a young man in good health. Some clones in this sample may be carry-over from other donors' samples.

Only one count was recorded for this clone. The chain uses TRBV7-3 and TRBJ2-1; D might be TRBD1 or TRBD2, each matching 5 bases. The CDR3 spans 11 residues. The V gene's germline CDR1 is SGHTA and CDR2 FQGTGA. V was clipped by 5 bases and J by 10 bases, with 9 bases between them. CDR3: CASSPGREQFF. The CDR3 region has the DNA TGTGCCAGCAGCCCGGGACGGGAGCAGTTCTTC.

The chain uses TRBV28 and TRBJ2-7; weak D call: TRBD2 (5 bases). From germline, CDR1 is MDHEN and CDR2 SYDVKM. The CDR3 has 13 residues. Trimming cost V 3 bases and J 6 bases, with 12 bases left between them. The CDR3 loop reads CASSFGEGAEQYF. In nucleotides, the CDR3 is TGTGCCAGCAGTTTCGGTGAGGGAGCCGAGCAGTACTTC.

This clone was observed a handful of times. The chain recombines TRBV7-3 with TRBJ2-7; 7 positions agree with TRBD2. V dropped 2 bases and J dropped 3; count of bases not matched to a gene: 1. The CDR3 runs to 13 residues. The germline CDR1 and CDR2 sequences are SGHTA and FQGTGA. CDR3 in DNA: TGTGCCAGCAGCTTAGGGAGGGGCTACGAGCAGTACTTC. This codes for CASSLGRGYEQYF.

As to this clone: Distinct nucleotide sequences in the sample also encode this CDR3. The gene calls are TRBV5-1 and TRBJ2-7, with D possibly TRBD1 on 7 matching bases. This CDR3 region has 14 residues. V was shortened by 0 bases and J by 2 bases, with 9 bases between the two germline ends. Germline V gene sequence: CDR1 SGHRS, CDR2 YFSETQ. CDR3 sequence: CASSLAGGPYEQYF. The CDR3 DNA is TGCGCCAGCAGCTTGGCAGGGGGGCCCTACGAGCAGTACTTC.

The V and J genes are TRBV14 and TRBJ2-2; D is unclear. Germline values: CDR1 SGHDN, CDR2 FVKESK. Trimming stripped 1 base from V and 6 bases from J, with 12 bases between. CDR3 size: 15 residues. CDR3 sequence reads: CASSQARVVPGELFF. As DNA, the CDR3 is TGTGCCAGCAGCCAAGCAAGGGTAGTACCCGGGGAGCTGTTTTTT.

J is TRBJ2-2 and V is TRBV30, with D tentatively TRBD1 (5 bases). This CDR3 spans 14 amino acids. Looked up from germline, CDR1 is GTSNPN and CDR2 is SVGIG (reference sequence). V lost 4 bases to trimming and J lost 1 base, with 10 bases between them. CDR3 DNA sequence: TGTGCCTGGACCTACACAGGGAACACCGGGGAGCTGTTTTTT. Protein product: CAWTYTGNTGELFF.

V is TRBV29-1 and J is TRBJ2-2; D unclear. Germline-derived CDR1 and CDR2 are SQVTM and ANQGSEA. V lost 3 bases to trimming and J lost 7 bases, with 3 bases between them. The CDR3 has 10 residues. CDR3: CSVDDGELFF. CDR3 DNA: TGCAGCGTTGATGACGGGGAGCTGTTTTTT.

The chain joins TRBV6-6 to TRBJ1-4; D call uncertain. V was pared by 5 bases and J by 6 bases, with 19 bases between. The CDR3 consists of 16 residues. Germline CDR1 MNHNY, CDR2 SVGAGI (reference sequence). CDR3 region: CASSLGPQLMDEKLFF. The CDR3, as DNA: TGTGCCAGCAGTCTCGGACCCCAGCTAATGGATGAAAAACTGTTTTTT.

Note on this clone: Distinct nucleotide sequences in the sample also encode this CDR3. The rearrangement joins TRBV25-1 to TRBJ2-5; the match to TRBD1 covers 7 bases. Unmatched junction bases numbered 1, after V lost 4 bases and J lost 2 bases. Germline CDR1 and CDR2: MGHDK and SYGVNS. There are 13 residues in the CDR3. This chain's CDR3 is CASSGDSQETQYF. CDR3 sequence (DNA): TGTGCCAGCAGTGGGGACAGTCAAGAGACCCAGTACTTC.

This sequence joins TRBV4-3 and TRBJ2-3, with 14 bases lining up with TRBD2. The germline CDR1 and CDR2 sequences are LGHNA and YSLEER. The CDR3 is made up of 17 amino acids. With 0 bases clipped from V and 4 bases from J, the junction kept 3 bases outside the gene matches. The CDR3 region has the DNA TGCGCCAGCAGCCAAGAGGGACTAGCGGGAGTCCCAGATACGCAGTATTTT. Protein: CASSQEGLAGVPDTQYF.

This clone was counted a single time. This chain links TRBV4-1 with TRBJ2-1; a possible D gene is TRBD2 (6 bases). CDR1 is MGHRA and CDR2 is YSYEKL in the germline V gene. The V and J ends lost 0 bases and 10 bases respectively, with 13 bases between them. The CDR3 spans 14 residues. CDR3 protein: CASSQEPGAQEQFF. The CDR3 nucleotides are TGCGCCAGCAGCCAAGAGCCGGGAGCCCAGGAGCAGTTCTTC.

The chain combines TRBV6-6 with TRBJ1-4; no clear D. The CDR3 runs to 14 residues. The germline CDR1 and CDR2 sequences are MNHNY and SVGAGI (reference sequence). V was pared by 6 bases and J by 0 bases, with 8 bases between. The chain's CDR3 is CASRVAATNEKLFF. The CDR3 DNA is TGTGCCAGCAGGGTAGCAGCAACTAATGAAAAACTGTTTTTT.

V is TRBV9 and J is TRBJ2-3; the D is unclear. Germline CDR1 reads SGDLS; CDR2 reads YYNGEE. The CDR3 has 16 residues. V shed 0 bases and J shed 2 bases, with 13 bases lying between them. The chain's CDR3 is CASSVAQLGFTDTQYF. In DNA form, the CDR3 reads TGTGCCAGCAGCGTAGCTCAGTTAGGTTTCACAGATACGCAGTATTTT. The whole variable domain, filled in from reference TRBV9 and TRBJ2-3, reads DSGVTQTPKHLITATGQRVTLRCSPRSGDLSVYWYQQSLDQGLQFLIQYYNGEERAKGNILERFSAQQFPDLHSELNLSSLELGDSALYFCASSVAQLGFTDTQYFGPGTRLTVL.

The V call is TRBV7-8, the J call TRBJ2-7; D may be TRBD1 (7 bases). Looked up from germline, CDR1 is SGHVS and CDR2 is FQNEAQ. V was cut by 1 base and J by 4 bases, with 17 bases left in between. This CDR3 comprises 16 residues. The CDR3 region is CASSLVGAGQYYEQYF. DNA of the CDR3: TGTGCCAGCAGCTTAGTCGGCGCGGGACAGTATTACGAGCAGTACTTC.

The rearrangement uses TRBV27 and TRBJ2-6; D is ambiguous. The V and J ends lost 2 bases and 3 bases respectively, with 8 bases between them. The CDR3 sequence is 15 residues long. The germline CDR1 and CDR2 sequences are MNHEY and SMNVEV (reference sequence). DNA of the CDR3: TGTGCCAGCAGTTTAATTTTTGATGGGGCCAACGTCCTGACTTTC. Its protein product is CASSLIFDGANVLTF.

This chain connects TRBV7-3 to TRBJ2-7; 7 bases fit TRBD1. Germline lookup yields CDR1 SGHTA and CDR2 FQGTGA. The CDR3 consists of 14 residues. V trimming: 3 bases; J trimming: 4 bases; junction bases outside the gene matches: 6. CDR3 sequence: CASSLTGTAYEQYF. The CDR3 nucleotides read TGTGCCAGCAGCTTGACCGGGACAGCATACGAGCAGTACTTC.

The rearrangement links TRBV7-8 to TRBJ2-5; D is possibly TRBD2 (6 bases). Between the trimmed V and J ends, which lost 5 bases and 1 base, there was a span of 17 bases. Germline assignment: CDR1 SGHVS and CDR2 FQNEAQ. The CDR3 is 16 amino acids. The CDR3, as DNA: TGTGCCAGCAGCCGAGACAGTCGGGGACTCCAAGAGACCCAGTACTTC. This translates into CASSRDSRGLQETQYF.

The DNA for the CDR3 is TGCGCCAGCAGCCAAGCGGCCAGGGGGTTCACAGATACGCAGTATTTT. Translation: CASSQAARGFTDTQYF. The chain is built from TRBV4-3 and TRBJ2-3; 7 bases line up with TRBD1. Trimming cost V 1 base and J 2 bases; bases outside gene matches: 6. The CDR3 extends over 16 amino acids. Germline-derived CDR1 and CDR2 are LGHNA and YSLEER.